This TCR beta chain stems from a study of post-analysis software for immune sequencing data. Study findings and constraints: Controls showed lower frequencies than patients for 4 or 5 TRBV segments, and TRBV5-6, TRBV5-1 and TRBV20-1 were among these. Those with multiple sclerosis, the patient group, showed significantly lower normalized Chao1 diversity than controls.

This clonotype was detected a few times. Its matching antigen is unknown. Trimming removed 8 bases from V and 1 base from J, with 17 bases in between. Germline CDR1 MDHEN, CDR2 SYDVKM. CDR3 size: 15 residues. The authors incorporated unique molecular identifiers into the TCR beta cDNA libraries. TCRdb re-analysed the PCR reads in MiXCR, keeping a single row per CDR3 protein. The sample shows hundreds of thousands of distinct CDR3 sequences, about 32% of them seen only once. The clonotype originates from a girl aged 5-17 years with multiple sclerosis. This chain connects TRBV28 to TRBJ1-2, with D unresolved. The source material was blood. The CDR3: CASCPVSGLNYGYTF. The CDR3 bases are TGTGCCAGCTGTCCCGTTTCAGGCCTTAACTATGGCTACACCTTC.